The 22 T cell receptor beta chains in this list originate from one sample, sequenced in a study of blood T cell repertoires in COVID-19. Data came from immunoSEQ multiplex PCR; TCRdb stores just in-frame clones and leaves some out. The sample lists 300,000 or so clones; more than 70% were seen once. The sample consisted of peripheral blood. These receptors were collected from a woman aged 50 to 60 with acute or convalescent COVID-19.

The count of this clone is one. The V and J genes are TRBV6-6 and TRBJ2-2, with D uncertain. V was cut by 2 bases and J by 3 bases, with 10 bases left in between. The CDR3 has 15 residues. CDR1 MNHNY and CDR2 SVGAGI come from the germline V gene (reference sequence). In DNA, the CDR3 is TGTGCCAGCAGTTACGGCGGCCGGGACACCGGGGAGCTGTTTTTT. The encoded protein is CASSYGGRDTGELFF.

The rearrangement joins TRBV9 to TRBJ2-5, with D uncertain. With 0 bases removed from V and 4 bases from J, the gap between germline ends came to 4 bases. The CDR3 has 12 amino acids. The germline V gene has CDR1 SGDLS and CDR2 YYNGEE. The CDR3 reads CASSVAGETQYF. CDR3 DNA sequence: TGTGCCAGCAGCGTAGCGGGAGAGACCCAGTACTTC.

The chain joins TRBV20-1 to TRBJ2-4; TRBD2 matches at 8 bases. V lost 5 bases, J lost 11 bases, and 5 bases stayed unmatched. The germline gives CDR1 DFQATT, CDR2 SNEGSKA (reference sequence). The CDR3 runs 11 residues. The CDR3 is CSASTGGFQYF. In nucleotides, the CDR3 is TGCAGTGCTTCAACGGGAGGGTTTCAGTACTTC.

The chain is built from TRBV4-1 and TRBJ2-2, with D perhaps TRBD2 (6 bases). The CDR3 has 16 amino acids. Germline V gene data show CDR1 as MGHRA and CDR2 as YSYEKL. V was pared by 6 bases and J by 2 bases, with 16 bases between. CDR3 nucleotide sequence: TGCGCCAGCAGGCCCGGCGGGGACTTTAACACCGGGGAGCTGTTTTTT. It is translated as CASRPGGDFNTGELFF.

The chain uses TRBV7-2 and TRBJ2-7; possibly TRBD2 for D (7 bases). The V gene's germline CDR1 is SGHTA and CDR2 FQGNSA. The V and J ends lost 6 bases and 7 bases respectively, with 16 bases between them. CDR3 length equals 13 residues. CDR3 sequence reads: CASSSAGAREQYF. The CDR3 nucleotides read TGTGCCAGCAGTTCGGCGGGGGCGAGGGAGCAGTACTTC. Full variable domain (missing parts from reference TRBV7-2 and TRBJ2-7): GAGVSQSPSNKVTEKGKDVELRCDPISGHTALYWYRQSLGQGLEFLIYFQGNSAPDKSGLPSDRFSAERTGGSVSTLTIQRTQQEDSAVYLCASSSAGAREQYFGPGTRLTVT.

This chain joins TRBV2 and TRBJ2-3; TRBD1 might be the D (5 bases). CDR3 length: 13 residues. Germline-derived CDR1 and CDR2 are SNHLY and FYNNEI. Trimming stripped 6 bases from V and 6 bases from J, with 13 bases between. The CDR3: CASRDTSQDTQYF. The CDR3 DNA reads TGTGCCAGCAGGGACACTTCTCAGGATACGCAGTATTTT. Variable domain in full (rest from reference TRBV2 and TRBJ2-3): EPEVTQTPSHQVTQMGQEVILRCVPISNHLYFYWYRQILGQKVEFLVSFYNNEISEKSEIFDDQFSVERPDGSNFTLKIRSTKLEDSAMYFCASRDTSQDTQYFGPGTRLTVL.

This clone was seen once. The chain joins TRBV27 to TRBJ1-1, with D perhaps TRBD1 (5 bases). V was shortened by 2 bases and J by 10 bases, with 20 bases between the two germline ends. Germline V lookup: CDR1 MNHEY, CDR2 SMNVEV (reference sequence). The CDR3 extends over 15 amino acids. This CDR3 is CASSLMAGVPERAFF. The DNA for the CDR3 is TGTGCCAGCAGTTTAATGGCGGGGGTCCCTGAAAGAGCTTTCTTT.

The chain combines TRBV7-2 with TRBJ1-1; TRBD1 is a possible D gene (6 bases). Deletions cut 6 bases from V and 0 bases from J, with 11 bases between. The CDR3 totals 14 residues. Germline lookup yields CDR1 SGHTA and CDR2 FQGNSA. The CDR3 sequence is CASSRTAMNTEAFF. CDR3 DNA: TGTGCCAGCAGTCGGACAGCTATGAACACTGAAGCTTTCTTT.

A single count supports this clone. The rearrangement links TRBV2 to TRBJ1-2; 8 nucleotides line up with TRBD1. The CDR3 length is 13 residues. The germline CDR1 and CDR2 sequences are SNHLY and FYNNEI. Trimming cost V 6 bases and J 5 bases; bases outside gene matches: 5. As DNA, the CDR3 is TGTGCCAGCAGACTACAGGGGGGGTATGGCTACACCTTC. This codes for CASRLQGGYGYTF. Based on the CDR3 plus reference TRBV2 and TRBJ1-2, the full variable domain is EPEVTQTPSHQVTQMGQEVILRCVPISNHLYFYWYRQILGQKVEFLVSFYNNEISEKSEIFDDQFSVERPDGSNFTLKIRSTKLEDSAMYFCASRLQGGYGYTFGSGTRLTVV.

The CDR3 spells CAISESVGPGEKLFF. In DNA form, the CDR3 reads TGTGCCATCAGTGAGTCGGTGGGGCCGGGTGAAAAACTGTTTTTT. The rearrangement joins TRBV10-3 to TRBJ1-4, with D maybe TRBD1 (5 bases). Germline lookup yields CDR1 ENHRY and CDR2 SYGVKD. Trimming pared 0 bases from V and 7 bases from J, leaving 12 bases between. The CDR3 contains 15 residues.

This clone was picked up one time. This chain uses TRBV5-4 with TRBJ2-2; 11 bases match TRBD1. Germline V gene lookup returns CDR1 SGHNT and CDR2 YYREEE (reference sequence). The CDR3 consists of 17 residues. J lost 4 bases, V lost 3 bases, and 8 bases had no gene match. The CDR3 region has the DNA TGTGCCAGCAGCTCATCGGACAGGGGGCGGGGCACCGGGGAGCTGTTTTTT. It yields the protein CASSSSDRGRGTGELFF.

This clone appeared a few times. This rearrangement joins TRBV11-2 to TRBJ1-1; D possibly corresponds to TRBD1 (5 bases). The V end lost 1 base, the J end lost 11 bases, and 17 bases lay between the germline ends. The CDR3 runs to 14 residues. Germline CDR1 and CDR2: SGHAT and FQNNGV. The CDR3 nucleotides read TGTGCCAGCAGCTTAGTTGCAGGGCGGAGAATGGCTTTCTTT. Its translation is CASSLVAGRRMAFF.

The gene calls are TRBV6-5 and TRBJ1-2, with no clear D. CDR3 length: 14 residues. CDR1 and CDR2 from the germline V gene are MNHEY and SVGAGI. Trimming left V 6 bases short and J 3 bases short, with 14 bases between. The chain's CDR3 is CASRRDTLDYGYTF. The CDR3 coding sequence is TGTGCCAGCAGAAGAGACACCTTGGACTATGGCTACACCTTC.

The chain recombines TRBV24-1 with TRBJ2-1, with TRBD2 as a possible D gene (6 bases). Germline assignment: CDR1 KGHDR and CDR2 SFDVKD. CDR3 size: 13 residues. Trimming cost V 7 bases and J 5 bases, with 11 bases left between them. CDR3 sequence: CATRSWGDNEQFF. In nucleotides, the CDR3 is TGTGCCACCAGATCGTGGGGGGACAATGAGCAGTTCTTC.

This clone was seen only a few times. The rearrangement uses TRBV6-2 or TRBV6-3 and TRBJ1-5, with D perhaps TRBD1 (6 bases). V lost 4 bases to trimming and J lost 6 bases, with 13 bases between them. CDR3 length: 14 residues. CDR1 and CDR2 (germline): MNHEY, SVGEGT. The chain's CDR3 is CASSLQGGGQPQHF. The CDR3, as DNA: TGTGCCAGCAGTTTACAGGGAGGGGGTCAGCCCCAGCATTTT.

The rearrangement joins TRBV4-2 to TRBJ2-1; a possible D gene is TRBD1 (6 bases). Germline-derived CDR1 and CDR2 are LGHNA and YNFKEQ. V lost 0 bases and J 6 bases, leaving 15 bases between the germline ends. The CDR3 loop spans 16 amino acids. The CDR3 here is CASSQEQGRSRNEQFF. The CDR3 DNA reads as TGTGCCAGCAGCCAAGAACAGGGTAGATCACGCAATGAGCAGTTCTTC.

J is TRBJ2-2 and V is TRBV4-1; 7 nucleotides agree with TRBD1. Trimming at V came to 0 bases and at J to 5 bases, leaving 3 bases not matched to a gene. The CDR3 covers 15 residues. CDR1 MGHRA and CDR2 YSYEKL come from the germline V gene. CDR3 loop: CASSQEGQKTGELFF. In DNA, the CDR3 is TGCGCCAGCAGCCAAGAGGGACAGAAGACCGGGGAGCTGTTTTTT.

The DNA for the CDR3 is TGCGCCAGCAGCTTGTCCCCATTTAGCGGGCAGCAGGCAGATACGCAGTATTTT. It encodes CASSLSPFSGQQADTQYF. The rearrangement uses TRBV5-1 and TRBJ2-3, with TRBD2 matching over 7 bases. Germline V gene lookup returns CDR1 SGHRS and CDR2 YFSETQ. Germline trimming cut 1 base from V and 4 bases from J; bases unmatched to any gene: 15. CDR3 length: 18 residues.

This sequence joins TRBV18 and TRBJ1-2; D gene ambiguous. Germline loops: CDR1 KGHSH, CDR2 LQKENI. CDR3 length: 14 amino acids. V gave up 2 bases and J gave up 2 bases, with 9 bases separating them. CDR3 coding DNA: TGTGCCAGCTCACCAGGCCCGCTGAACTATGGCTACACCTTC. It is translated as CASSPGPLNYGYTF.

CDR3 in DNA: TGCGCCAGCGTTACAGGTCTAGGAAACACCATATATTTT. This gives the protein CASVTGLGNTIYF. The chain employs TRBV23-1 and TRBJ1-3, with a tentative D call TRBD1 (5 bases). TRBV23-1 is annotated as an ORF whose role is uncertain. This CDR3 region has 13 residues. Deletions cut 8 bases from V and 4 bases from J, with 12 bases between.

The genes are TRBV7-2 and TRBJ1-1; 7 bases align to TRBD1. The trim removed 4 bases at V and 6 bases at J, leaving 8 bases unmatched. CDR1 and CDR2 (germline): SGHTA, FQGNSA. The CDR3 length is 14 residues. The CDR3 sequence: CASSSSGTAAEAFF. The CDR3 DNA reads as TGTGCCAGCAGCTCATCCGGGACAGCGGCTGAAGCTTTCTTT.

The CDR3 DNA reads as TGTGCCATCAGTGATGAAAAACGGAGCTCCTACAATGAGCAGTTCTTC. Translating gives CAISDEKRSSYNEQFF. V usage is TRBV10-3 and J usage is TRBJ2-1, with D uncertain. The CDR3 consists of 16 residues. V lost 3 bases to trimming and J lost 0 bases, with 12 bases between them. The V gene's germline CDR1 is ENHRY and CDR2 SYGVKD.